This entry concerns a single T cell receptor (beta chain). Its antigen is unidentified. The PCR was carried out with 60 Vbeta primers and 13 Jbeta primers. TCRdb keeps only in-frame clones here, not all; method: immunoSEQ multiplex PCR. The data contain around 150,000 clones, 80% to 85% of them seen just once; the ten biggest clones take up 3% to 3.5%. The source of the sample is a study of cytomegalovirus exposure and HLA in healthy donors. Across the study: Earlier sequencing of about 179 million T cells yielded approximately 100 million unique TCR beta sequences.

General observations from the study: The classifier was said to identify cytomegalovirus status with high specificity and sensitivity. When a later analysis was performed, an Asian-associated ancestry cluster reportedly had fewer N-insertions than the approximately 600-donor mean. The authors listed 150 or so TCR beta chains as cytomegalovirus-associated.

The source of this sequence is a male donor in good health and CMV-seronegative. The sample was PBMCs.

CDR3 nucleotides: TGTGCCAGCAGCCTGGGGGCTTACGAGCAGTACTTC. Amino acid sequence: CASSLGAYEQYF. The chain is built from TRBV2 and TRBJ2-7; the D gene is possibly TRBD1 (6 bases). The CDR3 sequence is 12 residues long. V was shortened by 6 bases and J by 4 bases, with 10 bases between the two germline ends. CDR1 is SNHLY and CDR2 is FYNNEI in the germline V gene.